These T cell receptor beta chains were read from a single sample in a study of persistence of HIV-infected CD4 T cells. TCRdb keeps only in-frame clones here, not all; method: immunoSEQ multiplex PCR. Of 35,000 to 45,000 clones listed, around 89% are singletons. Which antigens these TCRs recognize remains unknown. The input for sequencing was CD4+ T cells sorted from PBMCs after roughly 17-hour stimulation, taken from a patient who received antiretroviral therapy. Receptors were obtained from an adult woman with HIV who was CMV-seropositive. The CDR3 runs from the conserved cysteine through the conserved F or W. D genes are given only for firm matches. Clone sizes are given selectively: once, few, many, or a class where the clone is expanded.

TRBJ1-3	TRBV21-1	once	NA	TGTGCCAGCAGCACGAACAGGGCGGGGGACTCTGGAAACACCATATATTTT	CASSTNRAGDSGNTIYF
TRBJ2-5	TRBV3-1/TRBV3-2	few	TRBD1	TGTGCCAGCAGCCAATTAACAGGGGGCGGGGAGACCCAGTACTTC	CASSQLTGGGETQYF
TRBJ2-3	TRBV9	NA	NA	TGTGCCAGCAAACCGGGCCCGAACACAGATACGCAGTATTTT	CASKPGPNTDTQYF
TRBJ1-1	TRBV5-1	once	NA	TGCGCCAGCAGTTCGCATGAGGGGAGCACTGAAGCTTTCTTT	CASSSHEGSTEAFF
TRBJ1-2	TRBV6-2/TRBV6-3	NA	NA	TGTGCCAGCAGCTACTCGATGAAGCTACCGGGGGCCTATGGCTACACCTTC	CASSYSMKLPGAYGYTF
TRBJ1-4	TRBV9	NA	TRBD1	TGTGCCAGCAGCGTAGACATAGGGAGGGGGCGAGAAAAACTGTTTTTT	CASSVDIGRGREKLFF
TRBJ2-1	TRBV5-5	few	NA	TGTGCCAGCAGCTTGGTAAAGCGGGTCGAGAGCTCCTACAATGAGCAGTTCTTC	CASSLVKRVESSYNEQFF
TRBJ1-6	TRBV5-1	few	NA	TGCGCCAGCAGCTTGGAAGGCTCTAATTCACCCCTCCACTTT	CASSLEGSNSPLHF
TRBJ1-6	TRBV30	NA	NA	TGTGCCGGGCGTCTACAGGATAATTCACCCCTCCACTTT	CAGRLQDNSPLHF
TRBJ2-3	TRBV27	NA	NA	TGTGCCAGCAGTTTAAAATTTTCCGCAGATACGCAGTATTTT	CASSLKFSADTQYF
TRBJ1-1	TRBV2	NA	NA	TGTGCCAGTCTTGACAGGTTCGGGAACACTGAAGCTTTCTTT	CASLDRFGNTEAFF
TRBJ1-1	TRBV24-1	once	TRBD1	TGTGCCACCAGTGACCGACAGGGCCGGGAAGCTTTCTTT	CATSDRQGREAFF
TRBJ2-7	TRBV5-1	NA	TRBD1	TGCGCCAGCAGCTTCCGGGACAGTGACTACGAGCAGTACTTC	CASSFRDSDYEQYF
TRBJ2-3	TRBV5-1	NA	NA	TGCGCCAGCAGCTTGGAAACGGATACGCAGTATTTT	CASSLETDTQYF
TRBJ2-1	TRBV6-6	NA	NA	TGTGCCAGCAGTTACTCGTTCCGGGAGCAGTTCTTC	CASSYSFREQFF
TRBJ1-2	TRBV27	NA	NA	TGTGCCAGCAGTCCCCGGGACGGAGCGCGTGGCTACACCTTC	CASSPRDGARGYTF
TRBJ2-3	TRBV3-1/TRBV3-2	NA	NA	TGTGCCAGCAGCCACCCGTACTCTAGCACAGATACGCAGTATTTT	CASSHPYSSTDTQYF
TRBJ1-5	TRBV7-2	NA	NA	TGTGCCAGCAGCTTAGGGGGGGGCCCCAATCAGCCCCAGCATTTT	CASSLGGGPNQPQHF
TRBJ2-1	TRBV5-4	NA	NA	TGTGCCAGCAGCTTGGTCACAGTTTCCAATGAGCAGTTCTTC	CASSLVTVSNEQFF
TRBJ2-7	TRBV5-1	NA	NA	TGCGCCAGCAGCTTGGACTGGGACGAGCAGTACTTC	CASSLDWDEQYF
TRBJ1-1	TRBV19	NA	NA	TGTGCCAGTAGTATAGTGCCGGGCACTGAAGCTTTCTTT	CASSIVPGTEAFF
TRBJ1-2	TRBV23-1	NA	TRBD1	TGCGCCAGCAGTCAAGCCATCCTTGGTCCGGGGACAGCAAAAACTAACTATGGCTACACCTTC	CASSQAILGPGTAKTNYGYTF
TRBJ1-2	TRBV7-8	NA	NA	TGTGCCAGCAGCTTAGTCAACTATGGCTACACCTTC	CASSLVNYGYTF
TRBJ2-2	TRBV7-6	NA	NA	TGTGCCAGCAGCTTCACAGCGAACACCGGGGAGCTGTTTTTT	CASSFTANTGELFF
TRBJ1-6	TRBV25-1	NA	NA	TGTGCCAGCAGGGTCCTAAATTCACCCCTCCACTTT	CASRVLNSPLHF
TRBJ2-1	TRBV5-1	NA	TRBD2	TGCGCCAGCAGAGATGAAGCGGGGAGGGCCTACAATGAGCAGTTCTTC	CASRDEAGRAYNEQFF
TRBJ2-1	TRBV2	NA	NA	TGTGCCAGTCTCCTCGGGTCCTACAATGAGCAGTTCTTC	CASLLGSYNEQFF
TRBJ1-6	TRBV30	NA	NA	TGTGCCTGGAGGGGCGTCGGGTTGAATTCACCCCTCCACTTT	CAWRGVGLNSPLHF
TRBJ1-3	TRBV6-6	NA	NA	TGTGCCAGCAGTTACTCGCGGACGGGAAACACCATATATTTT	CASSYSRTGNTIYF
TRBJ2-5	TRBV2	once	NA	TGTGCCAGCAGCCCGGGTTACGCGGGGCCCCAAGAGACCCAGTACTTC	CASSPGYAGPQETQYF
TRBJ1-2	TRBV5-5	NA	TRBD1	TGTGCCAGCAGCTTGAGGCCGAGGGGGCAGAATGGCTACACCTTC	CASSLRPRGQNGYTF
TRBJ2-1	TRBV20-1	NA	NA	TGCAGTGCTAGTTCAGGGTTATATTCCCTCTACGAGCAGTTCTTC	CSASSGLYSLYEQFF
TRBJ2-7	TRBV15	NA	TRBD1	TGTGCCACCAGTATTGACAGGGTAAAATCCTACGAGCAGTACTTC	CATSIDRVKSYEQYF
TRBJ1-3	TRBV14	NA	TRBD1	TGTGCCAGCAGGGAAACAGGGGCTGGAAACACCATATATTTT	CASRETGAGNTIYF
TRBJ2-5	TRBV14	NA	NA	TGTGCCAGCAGCCAGGGCAGGGAACGAATCTCGAAAGAGACCCAGTACTTC	CASSQGRERISKETQYF
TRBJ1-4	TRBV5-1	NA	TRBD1	TGCGCCAGCAGGGAGTCCGGGACAGGCGATGAAAAACTGTTTTTT	CASRESGTGDEKLFF
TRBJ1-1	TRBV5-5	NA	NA	TGTGCCAGCAGCTTGAGGGCGGATAGCATAAACACTGAAGCTTTCTTT	CASSLRADSINTEAFF
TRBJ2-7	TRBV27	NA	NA	TGTGCCAGCAGTTCCCAGGGTTTACAATCCTACGAGCAGTACTTC	CASSSQGLQSYEQYF
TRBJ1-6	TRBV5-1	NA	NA	TGCGCCAGCAGCTTGGTTGGCAGGGATAATTCACCCCTCCACTTT	CASSLVGRDNSPLHF
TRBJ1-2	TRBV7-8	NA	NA	TGTGCCAGCAGCTTTCAGGGGCTCTATGGCTACACCTTC	CASSFQGLYGYTF
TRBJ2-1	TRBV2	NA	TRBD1	TGTGCCAGCAGCGCAACCGGGACAGGGGATATTGAGCAGTTCTTC	CASSATGTGDIEQFF